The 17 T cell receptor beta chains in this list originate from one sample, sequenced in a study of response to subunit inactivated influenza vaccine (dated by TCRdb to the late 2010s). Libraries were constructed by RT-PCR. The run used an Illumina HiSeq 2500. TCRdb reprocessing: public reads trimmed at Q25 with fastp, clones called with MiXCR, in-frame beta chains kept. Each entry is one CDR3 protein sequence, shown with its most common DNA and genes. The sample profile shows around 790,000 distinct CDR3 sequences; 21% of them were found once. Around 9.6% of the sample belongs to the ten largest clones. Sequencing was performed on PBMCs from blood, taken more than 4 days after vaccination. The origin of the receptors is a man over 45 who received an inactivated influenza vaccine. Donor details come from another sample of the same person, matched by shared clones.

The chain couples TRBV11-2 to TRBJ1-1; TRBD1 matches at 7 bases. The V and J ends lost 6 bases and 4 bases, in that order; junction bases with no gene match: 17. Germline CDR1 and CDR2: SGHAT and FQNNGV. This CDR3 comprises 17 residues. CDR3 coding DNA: TGTGCCAGCAGACGACCGGGACAGACCTCCGTCGGCACTGAAGCTTTCTTT. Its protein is CASRRPGQTSVGTEAFF. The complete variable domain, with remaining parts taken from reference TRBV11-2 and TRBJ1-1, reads EAGVAQSPRYKIIEKRQSVAFWCNPISGHATLYWYQQILGQGPKLLIQFQNNGVVDDSQLPKDRFSAERLKGVDSTLKIQPAKLEDSAVYLCASRRPGQTSVGTEAFFGQGTRLTVV.

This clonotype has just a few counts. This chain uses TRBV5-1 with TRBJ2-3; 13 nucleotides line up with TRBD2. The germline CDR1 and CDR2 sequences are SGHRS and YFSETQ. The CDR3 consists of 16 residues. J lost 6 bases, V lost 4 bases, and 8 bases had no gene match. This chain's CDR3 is CASSPWTSGRSDTQYF. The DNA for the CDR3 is TGCGCCAGCAGCCCTTGGACTAGCGGGAGATCTGATACGCAGTATTTT.

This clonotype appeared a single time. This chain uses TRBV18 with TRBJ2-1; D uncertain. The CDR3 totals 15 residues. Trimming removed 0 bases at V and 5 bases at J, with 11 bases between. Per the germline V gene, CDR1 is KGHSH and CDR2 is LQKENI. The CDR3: CASSPPVGRDNEQFF. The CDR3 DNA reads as TGTGCCAGCTCACCACCGGTGGGTAGAGACAATGAGCAGTTCTTC. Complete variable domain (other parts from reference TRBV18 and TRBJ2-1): NAGVMQNPRHLVRRRGQEARLRCSPMKGHSHVYWYRQLPEEGLKFMVYLQKENIIDESGMPKERFSAEFPKEGPSILRIQQVVRGDSAAYFCASSPPVGRDNEQFFGPGTRLTVL.

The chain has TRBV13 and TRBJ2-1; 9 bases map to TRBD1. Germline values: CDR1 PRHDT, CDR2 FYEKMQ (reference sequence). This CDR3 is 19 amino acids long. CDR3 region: CTRSVTPTTGGISYNEQFF. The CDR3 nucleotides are TGTACCCGCAGCGTCACCCCCACGACAGGGGGTATCTCCTACAATGAGCAGTTCTTC.

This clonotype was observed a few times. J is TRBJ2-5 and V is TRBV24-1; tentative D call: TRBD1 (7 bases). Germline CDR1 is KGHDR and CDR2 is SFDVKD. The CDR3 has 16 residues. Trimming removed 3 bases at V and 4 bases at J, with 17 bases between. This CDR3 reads CATSDTPTGRSETQYF. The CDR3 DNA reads TGTGCCACCAGTGATACACCGACAGGGAGGTCAGAGACCCAGTACTTC.

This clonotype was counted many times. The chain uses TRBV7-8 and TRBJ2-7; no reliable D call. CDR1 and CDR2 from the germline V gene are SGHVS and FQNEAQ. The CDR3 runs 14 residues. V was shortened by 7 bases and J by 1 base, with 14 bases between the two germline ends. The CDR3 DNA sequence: TGTGCCAGCACACCTGCTGTCTGGTCCTACGAGCAGTACTTC. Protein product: CASTPAVWSYEQYF.

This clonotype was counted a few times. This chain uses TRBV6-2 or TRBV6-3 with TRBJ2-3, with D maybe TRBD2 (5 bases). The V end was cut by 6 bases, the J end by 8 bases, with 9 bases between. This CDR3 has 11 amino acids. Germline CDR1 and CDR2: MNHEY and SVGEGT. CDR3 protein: CASRYAGTQYF. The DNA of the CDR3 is TGTGCCAGCAGATATGCGGGTACGCAGTATTTT.

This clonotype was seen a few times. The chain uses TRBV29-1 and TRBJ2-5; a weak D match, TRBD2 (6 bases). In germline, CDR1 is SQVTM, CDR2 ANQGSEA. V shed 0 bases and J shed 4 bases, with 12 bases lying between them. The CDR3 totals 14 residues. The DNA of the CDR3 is TGCAGCGTTGAAGATCGGGGGAGAGGAGAGACCCAGTACTTC. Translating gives CSVEDRGRGETQYF. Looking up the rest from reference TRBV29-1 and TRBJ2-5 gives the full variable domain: SAVISQKPSRDICQRGTSLTIQCQVDSQVTMMFWYRQQPGQSLTLIATANQGSEATYESGFVIDKFPISRPNLTFSTLTVSNMSPEDSSIYLCSVEDRGRGETQYFGPGTRLLVL.

DNA of the CDR3: TGTGCCAGCAGACCGACTAGCGGGAGGGCCATAAGGGAGACCCAGTACTTC. Encoded protein: CASRPTSGRAIRETQYF. V usage is TRBV28 and J usage is TRBJ2-5; 14 nucleotides align to TRBD2. This CDR3 contains 17 residues. The J segment lost 5 bases and the V segment lost 6 bases, leaving 11 bases of the junction unmatched. Germline loops: CDR1 MDHEN, CDR2 SYDVKM.

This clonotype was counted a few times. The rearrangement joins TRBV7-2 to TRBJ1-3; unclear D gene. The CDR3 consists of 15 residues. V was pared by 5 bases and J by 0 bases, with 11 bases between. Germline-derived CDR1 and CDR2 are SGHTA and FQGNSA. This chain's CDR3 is CASSRWRSSGNTIYF. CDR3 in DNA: TGTGCCAGCAGCCGCTGGAGAAGCTCTGGAAACACCATATATTTT.

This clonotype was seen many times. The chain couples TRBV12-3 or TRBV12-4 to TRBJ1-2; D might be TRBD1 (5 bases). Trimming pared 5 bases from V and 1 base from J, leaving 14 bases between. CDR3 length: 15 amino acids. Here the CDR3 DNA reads TGTGCCAGCAGTCTCGCGGGACGGAGTAACTATGGCTACACCTTC. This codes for CASSLAGRSNYGYTF.

The chain's CDR3 is CASSGLPGQGLYQETQYF. CDR3 nucleotide sequence: TGTGCCAGCAGCGGCCTACCGGGACAGGGACTGTACCAAGAGACCCAGTACTTC. This chain connects TRBV11-1 to TRBJ2-5; 9 bases align to TRBD1. The germline CDR1 and CDR2 sequences are SGHAT and FQDESV (reference sequence). The V segment lost 5 bases and the J segment 0 bases; nucleotides outside the gene matches: 13. The CDR3 contains 18 residues.

This CDR3 is CASSLEGVNSPLHF. The CDR3 DNA sequence: TGTGCCAGCAGCTTGGAGGGCGTAAATTCACCCCTCCACTTT. The genes are TRBV11-2 and TRBJ1-6; D remains ambiguous. Germline V gives CDR1 SGHAT, CDR2 FQNNGV. CDR3 length: 14 residues. The V end was cut by 3 bases, the J end by 7 bases, with 10 bases between.

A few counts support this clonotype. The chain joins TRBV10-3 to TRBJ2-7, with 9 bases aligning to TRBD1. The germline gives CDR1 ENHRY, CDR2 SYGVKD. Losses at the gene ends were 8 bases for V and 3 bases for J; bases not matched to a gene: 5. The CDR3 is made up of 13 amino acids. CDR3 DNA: TGTGCCATCGGGGGGACAGGGAGCTACGAGCAGTACTTC. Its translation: CAIGGTGSYEQYF.

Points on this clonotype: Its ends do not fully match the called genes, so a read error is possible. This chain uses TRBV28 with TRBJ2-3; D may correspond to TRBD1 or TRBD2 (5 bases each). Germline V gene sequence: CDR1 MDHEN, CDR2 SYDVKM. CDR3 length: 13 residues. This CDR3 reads CASSLPGPPHRHF. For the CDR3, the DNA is TGTGCCAGCAGTTTACCGGGACCCCCACACCGACATTTT.

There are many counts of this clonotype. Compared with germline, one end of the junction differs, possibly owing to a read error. In DNA, the CDR3 is TGTGCCAGCAGCTTTGGGACAGGGGGCACAGATACGCAGTATTTT. Protein product: CASSFGTGGTDTQYF. This chain connects TRBV5-1 to TRBJ2-3; 10 positions agree with TRBD1. There are 15 residues in the CDR3. Germline values: CDR1 SGHRS, CDR2 YFSETQ.

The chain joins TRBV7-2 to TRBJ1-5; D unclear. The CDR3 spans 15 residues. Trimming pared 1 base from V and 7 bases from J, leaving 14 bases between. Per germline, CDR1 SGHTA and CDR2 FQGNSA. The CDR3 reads CASSLVSGSGQPQHF. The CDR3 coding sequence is TGTGCCAGCAGCTTAGTTTCGGGTTCGGGCCAGCCCCAGCATTTT.